This record concerns one TCR beta chain sequence. TCRbeta library construction was performed incorporating unique molecular identifiers. TCRdb called the PCR reads again in MiXCR, with one record for every CDR3 protein. Here the sample spans about 900,000 distinct CDR3 sequences, about 26% being singletons. The sample is drawn from a study of T-cell reconstitution after alpha-beta-depleted transplantation in children. The receptor was isolated from a boy under two years old who had a stem cell transplant for SCID, so the T cells may come from the graft donor. Sequencing used PBMCs, mostly from graft donor cells, obtained 360 days after TCRalphabeta/CD19-depleted stem cell transplant.

The CDR3 DNA sequence: TGTGCCAGCAGCCCCGCGGGGTTAAGCAATCAGCCCCAGCATTTT. Amino acids: CASSPAGLSNQPQHF. The V call is TRBV27, the J call TRBJ1-5; no definite D call. This CDR3 has 15 amino acids. Looked up from germline, CDR1 is MNHEY and CDR2 is SMNVEV (reference sequence). With 6 bases removed from V and 1 base from J, the gap between germline ends came to 13 bases.